The 15 T cell receptor beta chains below come from one sample, sequenced in a study of cytomegalovirus exposure and HLA in healthy donors. The PCR made use of 60 Vbeta and 13 Jbeta primers. TCRdb's table, derived via immunoSEQ multiplex PCR, lists solely in-frame clones and lacks some. This table holds around 74,000 clones. Sequenced sample: PBMCs. These TCRs come from a man in his fifties in good health and CMV-seropositive.

V and J are TRBV5-6 and TRBJ2-7; 8 nucleotides match TRBD1. V was clipped by 0 bases and J by 3 bases; unmatched bases: 8. The CDR3 length is 16 residues. Germline V gene data show CDR1 as SGHDT and CDR2 as YYEEEE. This CDR3 is CASSLVTGTGSYEQYV. The CDR3 DNA reads as TGTGCCAGCAGCTTGGTAACCGGGACAGGAAGCTACGAGCAGTACGTC.

The chain is built from TRBV29-1 and TRBJ1-2; D ambiguous. Deletions cut 7 bases from V and 6 bases from J, with 15 bases between. Germline CDR1 SQVTM, CDR2 ANQGSEA. This CDR3 contains 12 residues. CDR3 region: CSAEWELNGYTF. As DNA, the CDR3 is TGCAGCGCCGAGTGGGAGTTAAATGGCTACACCTTC.

The chain carries TRBV4-2 and TRBJ2-3, with 11 bases that match TRBD2. CDR1 is LGHNA and CDR2 is YNFKEQ in the germline V gene. The CDR3 loop spans 16 amino acids. The V and J ends lost 4 bases and 2 bases, in that order; junction bases with no gene match: 5. The CDR3 nucleotides are TGTGCCAGCAGCCTGAATAGCGGGGGGGCCACAGATACGCAGTATTTT. This gives the protein CASSLNSGGATDTQYF.

The rearrangement joins TRBV6-1 to TRBJ1-2, with a tentative D call TRBD1 (6 bases). Trimming cost V 7 bases and J 3 bases, with 12 bases left between them. The CDR3 spans 13 residues. Germline CDR1 and CDR2: MNHNS and SASEGT. CDR3 bases: TGTGCCAGCATGCGGGGGGCTGACTATGGCTACACCTTC. This sequence encodes CASMRGADYGYTF.

The V gene is TRBV7-9, the J gene TRBJ1-1; D might be TRBD1 (6 bases). CDR1 is SEHNR, CDR2 FQNEAQ, per germline (reference sequence). The V end lost 6 bases, the J end lost 6 bases, and 8 bases lay between the germline ends. The CDR3 is 11 amino acids. The CDR3 here is CASRAGAEAFF. The CDR3 DNA sequence: TGTGCCAGCAGGGCAGGGGCTGAAGCTTTCTTT.

The chain joins TRBV9 to TRBJ1-1; 11 nucleotides agree with TRBD1. This CDR3 region has 15 residues. V shed 4 bases and J 3 bases; nucleotides not matched to a gene: 5. Germline V gene sequence: CDR1 SGDLS, CDR2 YYNGEE. Written as DNA, the CDR3 is TGTGCCAGCAGCCCGGGACAGGGGGGGGACACTGAAGCTTTCTTT. Protein product: CASSPGQGGDTEAFF.

The chain couples TRBV9 to TRBJ1-2; unclear D gene. Germline-derived CDR1 and CDR2 are SGDLS and YYNGEE. The CDR3 is made up of 17 amino acids. V shed 7 bases and J shed 5 bases, with 27 bases lying between them. CDR3 protein: CASGGIIRGQEVYGYTF. The CDR3 region has the DNA TGTGCCAGCGGCGGGATTATAAGAGGCCAAGAGGTATATGGCTACACCTTC.

This chain joins TRBV5-1 and TRBJ1-6; 9 positions agree with TRBD1. V trimming: 5 bases; J trimming: 9 bases; junction bases outside the gene matches: 6. Germline CDR1 SGHRS, CDR2 YFSETQ. The CDR3 consists of 14 residues. CDR3 protein: CASSLGQGISPLHF. In DNA, the CDR3 is TGCGCCAGCAGTCTGGGACAGGGTATTTCACCCCTCCACTTT.

With regard to this clone: The same CDR3 is also encoded by other DNA sequences in this sample. This chain joins TRBV19 and TRBJ1-2; 10 bases map to TRBD1. Germline values: CDR1 LNHDA, CDR2 SQIVND (reference sequence). The junction had 3 bases not matched to a gene; V was cut back by 9 bases and J by 2 bases. The CDR3 runs 13 residues. CDR3 in amino acids: CASSGQGNYGYTF. The CDR3 nucleotides are TGTGCCAGCTCGGGACAGGGGAACTATGGCTACACCTTC.

V and J are TRBV19 and TRBJ1-3; 9 nucleotides line up with TRBD1. Trimming cost V 10 bases and J 8 bases; bases outside gene matches: 12. The germline V gene encodes CDR1 LNHDA and CDR2 SQIVND (reference sequence). This CDR3 is 14 amino acids long. CDR3 residues: CATAAWTGEDTIYF. CDR3 coding DNA: TGTGCCACCGCCGCTTGGACAGGGGAAGACACCATATATTTT.

The J gene is TRBJ2-3, the V gene TRBV9, with 9 positions matching TRBD1. The CDR3 totals 14 residues. In germline, CDR1 is SGDLS, CDR2 YYNGEE. V lost 4 bases and J lost 5; bases outside the gene matches: 5. The DNA for the CDR3 is TGTGCCAGCAGCCTGACAGGGGGTATAGATACGCAGTATTTT. Protein sequence: CASSLTGGIDTQYF.

The chain links TRBV19 to TRBJ1-5, with 9 nucleotides matching TRBD1. Germline values: CDR1 LNHDA, CDR2 SQIVND (reference sequence). With 3 bases clipped from V and 5 bases from J, the junction kept 8 bases outside the gene matches. The CDR3 sequence is 16 residues long. Here the CDR3 reads CASSMGDRAFYQPQHF. The CDR3 nucleotides read TGTGCCAGTAGTATGGGGGACAGGGCCTTCTATCAGCCCCAGCATTTT.

The J gene is TRBJ1-3, the V gene TRBV7-9, with D perhaps TRBD1 (5 bases). Between the trimmed V and J ends, which lost 4 bases and 1 base, there was a span of 11 bases. The CDR3 loop spans 15 amino acids. CDR1 SEHNR and CDR2 FQNEAQ come from the germline V gene (reference sequence). DNA of the CDR3: TGTGCCAGCAGCTCGGGGGGGATATCTGGAAACACCATATATTTT. It translates to CASSSGGISGNTIYF.

The chain has TRBV6-1 and TRBJ1-2, with D possibly being TRBD1 (6 bases). In germline, CDR1 is MNHNS, CDR2 SASEGT. This CDR3 is built from 13 residues. V was pared by 7 bases and J by 4 bases, with 13 bases between. The CDR3: CASIPTGTYGYTF. The DNA for the CDR3 is TGTGCCAGCATCCCTACAGGGACCTATGGCTACACCTTC.

This chain uses TRBV5-4 with TRBJ2-7; D may be TRBD2 (6 bases). The V end was cut by 10 bases, the J end by 3 bases, with 8 bases between. The CDR3 is made up of 10 amino acids. From germline, CDR1 is SGHNT and CDR2 YYREEE (reference sequence). The CDR3 coding sequence is TGTGCCGGGGGAGGCTACGAGCAGTACGTC. This encodes CAGGGYEQYV.